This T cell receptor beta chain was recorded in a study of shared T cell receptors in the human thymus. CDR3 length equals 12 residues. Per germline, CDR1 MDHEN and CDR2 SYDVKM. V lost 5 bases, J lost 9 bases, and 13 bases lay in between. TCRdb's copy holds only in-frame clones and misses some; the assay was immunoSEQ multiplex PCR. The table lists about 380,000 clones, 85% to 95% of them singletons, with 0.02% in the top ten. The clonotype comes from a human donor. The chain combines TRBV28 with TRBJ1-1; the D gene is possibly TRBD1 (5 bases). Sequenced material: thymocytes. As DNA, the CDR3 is TGTGCCAGCAGTAGGCGGGGCCTCCAAGCTTTCTTT. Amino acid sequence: CASSRRGLQAFF.